Below, 14 T cell receptor beta chains from the same sample are listed, as sequenced in a study of T cell repertoires in cytomegalovirus infection. TCRdb re-derived calls from the reads in MiXCR, one entry per CDR3 protein. The sample holds approximately 770,000 distinct CDR3 sequences, approximately 32% seen once. These receptors' targets are unknown. The source was cultured CD8+ T cells from PBMCs, collected from culture after CMV antigen stimulation. These receptors all come from a human donor in good health (CMV status not recorded). Some clones in this sample may be carry-over from other donors' samples.

This clonotype showed up many times. The chain links TRBV6-5 to TRBJ2-7; TRBD2 is a possible D gene (6 bases). Germline CDR1 and CDR2: MNHEY and SVGAGI. The CDR3 spans 14 residues. Trimming took 6 bases from V and 2 from J, leaving 14 bases between them. The CDR3 nucleotides read TGTGCCAGCAGATCCCGGGGGTGGGCCTACGAGCAGTACTTC. It is translated as CASRSRGWAYEQYF.

The V and J genes are TRBV7-8 and TRBJ2-7, with 10 positions matching TRBD2. Germline V gene data show CDR1 as SGHVS and CDR2 as FQNEAQ. The CDR3 extends over 16 amino acids. Trimming at V came to 5 bases and at J to 1 base, leaving 8 bases not matched to a gene. CDR3 nucleotides: TGTGCCAGCAGCACAGAGGCTAGCGGGGGTTCCTACGAGCAGTACTTC. Its translation is CASSTEASGGSYEQYF.

The V and J genes are TRBV6-1 and TRBJ2-7; D is perhaps TRBD2 (6 bases). Trimming removed 0 bases at V and 7 bases at J, with 19 bases between. In germline, CDR1 is MNHNS, CDR2 SASEGT. The CDR3 has 16 amino acids. The CDR3 spells CASSEALAGWSAEQYV. CDR3 bases: TGTGCCAGCAGTGAAGCGCTGGCGGGGTGGTCGGCGGAGCAGTACGTC.

This clonotype showed up many times. The rearrangement links TRBV7-9 to TRBJ1-1, with 7 bases identical to TRBD1. The CDR3 is 11 residues long. The V gene's germline CDR1 is SEHNR and CDR2 FQNEAQ (reference sequence). With V trimmed by 5 bases and J by 7 bases, 1 base remained unmatched. The DNA of the CDR3 is TGTGCCAGCAGCAGGGACAGTGAAGCTTTCTTT. The encoded protein is CASSRDSEAFF.

J is TRBJ1-1 and V is TRBV19, with 9 bases matching TRBD1. The CDR3 covers 12 residues. The J segment lost 8 bases and the V segment lost 10 bases, leaving 8 bases of the junction unmatched. Looked up from germline, CDR1 is LNHDA and CDR2 is SQIVND (reference sequence). The CDR3 reads CATSSGQGEAFF. In DNA form, the CDR3 reads TGTGCCACCTCTTCAGGACAGGGGGAAGCTTTCTTT.

The V gene is TRBV6-5, the J gene TRBJ2-1, with 8 bases lining up with TRBD2. Germline V CDR1 and CDR2: MNHEY, SVGAGI. This CDR3 spans 18 amino acids. Trimming took 0 bases from V and 3 from J; bases not matched to a gene: 10. The CDR3 reads CASSYSTLGGGLYNEQFF. CDR3 in DNA: TGTGCCAGCAGTTACTCTACTTTAGGCGGGGGGCTCTACAATGAGCAGTTCTTC.

This clonotype was recorded many times. The CDR3 protein is CASGLFDRGAEAFF. CDR3 nucleotides: TGTGCTAGTGGTTTGTTCGATAGGGGGGCTGAAGCTTTCTTT. The chain is built from TRBV12-5 and TRBJ1-1; D perhaps matches TRBD1 (6 bases). Trimming took off 2 bases at V and 6 bases at J, with 13 bases between the two ends. The CDR3 contains 14 residues. Germline CDR1 is LGHNT and CDR2 is FRNRAP.

This clonotype was recorded many times. This chain uses TRBV7-6 with TRBJ2-7; possible D gene TRBD1, 6 bases. The CDR3 sequence is 13 residues long. V lost 5 bases and J 3 bases, leaving 11 bases between the germline ends. Per the germline V gene, CDR1 is SGHVS and CDR2 is FNYEAQ. DNA of the CDR3: TGTGCCAGCAGCCTCGGACAGTTCTACGAGCAGTACTTC. It yields the protein CASSLGQFYEQYF.

As DNA, the CDR3 is TGTGCCAGCAGCTCCCTAGCGGGGGGCTCCTACAATGAGCAGTTCTTC. Translated, it gives CASSSLAGGSYNEQFF. The chain is built from TRBV5-4 and TRBJ2-1; TRBD2 matches 11 bases. The V gene's germline CDR1 is SGHNT and CDR2 YYREEE (reference sequence). Losses at the gene ends were 3 bases for V and 0 bases for J; bases not matched to a gene: 2. There are 16 residues in the CDR3.

This clonotype was recorded many times. V is TRBV11-3 and J is TRBJ1-1; the match to TRBD1 covers 9 bases. Looked up from germline, CDR1 is SGHNT and CDR2 is YENEEA. V was pared by 1 base and J by 5 bases, with 5 bases of the junction left unmatched. This CDR3 spans 15 amino acids. CDR3 coding DNA: TGTGCCAGCAGCTTAGGGTGGACAGGGGTAACTGAAGCTTTCTTT. This codes for CASSLGWTGVTEAFF.

Ten or more counts support this clonotype. The chain joins TRBV4-1 to TRBJ1-1; D might be TRBD1 (6 bases). The CDR3 sequence is 14 residues long. Deletions cut 5 bases from V and 4 bases from J, with 14 bases between. Germline CDR1 and CDR2: MGHRA and YSYEKL. The CDR3 reads CASSSHRESTEAFF. As DNA, the CDR3 is TGCGCCAGCAGCTCGCACAGGGAGAGCACTGAAGCTTTCTTT.

J is TRBJ2-3 and V is TRBV24-1, with 9 bases that match TRBD2. The CDR3 runs to 19 residues. Trimming took 6 bases from V and 0 from J; bases not matched to a gene: 15. Germline lookup yields CDR1 KGHDR and CDR2 SFDVKD. CDR3 protein: CATSTAPTSSGESTDTQYF. CDR3 nucleotide sequence: TGTGCCACCAGTACCGCTCCAACCTCTAGCGGGGAAAGCACAGATACGCAGTATTTT.

This clonotype was counted between two and nine times. The chain combines TRBV5-6 with TRBJ1-2; 7 bases fit TRBD1. The germline V gene has CDR1 SGHDT and CDR2 YYEEEE. The CDR3 is 15 amino acids. The J segment lost 4 bases and the V segment lost 3 bases, leaving 9 bases of the junction unmatched. DNA for the CDR3: TGTGCCAGCAGCTCCCTTGGGACAGACGTCTATGGCTACACCTTC. Encoded protein: CASSSLGTDVYGYTF.

The chain joins TRBV19 to TRBJ2-3; a possible D gene is TRBD2 (7 bases). Trimming removed 3 bases at V and 3 bases at J, with 19 bases between. Germline V lookup: CDR1 LNHDA, CDR2 SQIVND (reference sequence). This CDR3 region has 17 residues. CDR3 nucleotide sequence: TGTGCCAGTAGTATGGGGGGGGCTAGCGGAGCAACAGATACGCAGTATTTT. Translation gives CASSMGGASGATDTQYF.